These 26 T cell receptor beta chains share one sample of origin, sequenced in a study of regulatory T cells in long-lasting Graves disease. In building TCR beta libraries, iRepertoire HTBI primers were used together with Arm-PCR of CDR3 regions. TCRdb passed the multiplex PCR reads through MiXCR, listing each CDR3 protein once. The sample consists of roughly 450,000 distinct CDR3 sequences, less than 25% of them appearing once. Time point described: persistent/refractory GD, antithyroid drugs over 5 years with positive TRAb. Construction of the TCR library relied on RNA isolated from PBMCs. This sample comprised peripheral blood mononuclear cells (PBMCs), obtained when the disease was refractory, from a patient treated with antithyroid drugs. These receptors came from a female donor with Graves disease.

This clonotype was observed at least ten times. The chain carries TRBV12-3 or TRBV12-4 and TRBJ1-5; D may be TRBD1 (5 bases). CDR3 size: 15 residues. V was clipped by 5 bases and J by 7 bases, with 18 bases between them. The chain's CDR3 is CASSGGGGVGQPQHF. The CDR3 DNA follows: TGTGCCAGCAGTGGGGGTGGGGGAGTAGGGCAGCCCCAGCATTTT.

At least ten counts were recorded for this clonotype. This chain uses TRBV27 with TRBJ2-7; 13 nucleotides line up with TRBD2. CDR1 and CDR2 from the germline V gene are MNHEY and SMNVEV (reference sequence). The CDR3 is made up of 17 amino acids. V lost 5 bases and J lost 3; bases outside the gene matches: 10. The DNA for the CDR3 is TGTGCCAGCAGTAGTACTAGCGGGAGGGCCTCTGACTACGAGCAGTACTTC. Translation gives CASSSTSGRASDYEQYF.

The chain employs TRBV20-1 and TRBJ2-7; TRBD2 aligns across 8 bases. The germline V gene has CDR1 DFQATT and CDR2 SNEGSKA (reference sequence). The length of the CDR3 is 16 residues. The V and J ends lost 0 bases and 0 bases, in that order; junction bases with no gene match: 7. CDR3 sequence reads: CSARDSAGVASYEQYF. The CDR3, as DNA: TGCAGTGCTAGAGATTCAGCGGGAGTAGCCTCCTACGAGCAGTACTTC.

The chain couples TRBV7-2 to TRBJ2-7, with TRBD2 as a possible D gene (5 bases). V gave up 1 base and J gave up 13 bases, with 23 bases separating them. The CDR3 is made up of 15 amino acids. Germline loops: CDR1 SGHTA, CDR2 FQGNSA. The CDR3 nucleotides are TGTGCCAGCAGCTTAGAGGGTGGGAGTATACTTTTGGAATACTTC. Protein product: CASSLEGGSILLEYF.

In this sample, this clonotype turned up many times. The chain joins TRBV7-2 to TRBJ2-7; 10 bases are shared with TRBD2. After removal of 1 base from V and 7 bases from J, the junction contained 7 bases not matched to a gene. This CDR3 has 15 residues. CDR1 is SGHTA and CDR2 is FQGNSA in the germline V gene. The CDR3 sequence: CASSLGAGGLREQYF. The CDR3 region has the DNA TGTGCCAGCAGCTTAGGAGCGGGAGGGCTAAGGGAGCAGTACTTC. Full variable domain (remainder filled in from reference TRBV7-2 and TRBJ2-7): GAGVSQSPSNKVTEKGKDVELRCDPISGHTALYWYRQSLGQGLEFLIYFQGNSAPDKSGLPSDRFSAERTGGSVSTLTIQRTQQEDSAVYLCASSLGAGGLREQYFGPGTRLTVT.

Comments on this clonotype: A much larger clone lies a single base off, so this may be a read error. The chain's CDR3 is CDSSLGPGDYGYTF. The CDR3 DNA follows: TGTGACAGCAGCTTAGGTCCAGGCGACTATGGCTACACCTTC. The chain has TRBV11-2 and TRBJ1-2, with D unresolved. Germline lookup yields CDR1 SGHAT and CDR2 FQNNGV. The CDR3 consists of 14 residues.

This clonotype turned up a few times. This chain uses TRBV7-2 with TRBJ2-1, with a possible D match to TRBD2 (5 bases). The germline V gene has CDR1 SGHTA and CDR2 FQGNSA. With 4 bases removed from V and 4 bases from J, the gap between germline ends came to 32 bases. The CDR3 contains 21 residues. CDR3 sequence reads: CASSSVQIPHRGGSPYNEQFF. DNA for the CDR3: TGTGCCAGCAGCTCCGTACAGATCCCTCACAGAGGCGGGTCCCCGTACAATGAGCAGTTCTTC.

In this sample, this clonotype turned up many times. This rearrangement joins TRBV11-2 to TRBJ1-2, with D hard to call. V gave up 0 bases and J gave up 3 bases, with 5 bases separating them. In germline, CDR1 is SGHAT, CDR2 FQNNGV. The CDR3 sequence is 13 residues long. The CDR3 sequence: CASSLDTYYGYTF. CDR3 nucleotide sequence: TGTGCCAGCAGCTTAGACACTTACTATGGCTACACCTTC.

The chain uses TRBV25-1 and TRBJ2-1; D possibly matches TRBD1 or TRBD2 (6 bases each). CDR1 and CDR2 from the germline V gene are MGHDK and SYGVNS. This CDR3 contains 15 residues. Trimming took 3 bases from V and 9 from J, leaving 18 bases between them. Here the CDR3 DNA reads TGTGCCAGCAGTGATCCAGACAGGACCGGGGGTGAGCAGTTCTTC. Protein product: CASSDPDRTGGEQFF.

This clonotype has just a few counts. The V and J genes are TRBV4-1 and TRBJ1-5, with TRBD1 identical over 7 bases. Germline V CDR1 and CDR2: MGHRA, YSYEKL. Trimming removed 5 bases from V and 4 bases from J; junction bases left unmatched: 8. The CDR3 covers 15 residues. CDR3 residues: CASSYGGQMNQPQHF. CDR3 DNA: TGCGCCAGCAGCTATGGGGGACAGATGAATCAGCCCCAGCATTTT.

This clonotype was seen repeatedly, ten times or more. V and J are TRBV30 and TRBJ1-4; no clear D gene. The V and J ends lost 6 bases and 4 bases respectively, with 15 bases between them. There are 14 residues in the CDR3. Germline V gives CDR1 GTSNPN, CDR2 SVGIG (reference sequence). The CDR3 spells CACDLGGLNEKLFF. The CDR3 bases are TGTGCCTGCGACCTGGGTGGGCTTAATGAAAAACTGTTTTTT. Full variable domain (remainder filled in from reference TRBV30 and TRBJ1-4): SQTIHQWPATLVQPVGSPLSLECTVEGTSNPNLYWYRQAAGRGLQLLFYSVGIGQISSEVPQNLSASRPQDRQFILSSKKLLLSDSGFYLCACDLGGLNEKLFFGSGTQLSVL.

This clonotype came up many times. The chain carries TRBV20-1 and TRBJ1-2; unclear D gene. Between the trimmed V and J ends, which lost 1 base and 0 bases, there was a span of 9 bases. Per the germline V gene, CDR1 is DFQATT and CDR2 is SNEGSKA (reference sequence). The CDR3 contains 14 residues. CDR3 DNA: TGCAGTGCTAGAGTGCCTTCAGCTAACTATGGCTACACCTTC. This codes for CSARVPSANYGYTF.

This clonotype was counted at least ten times. The V and J genes are TRBV7-9 and TRBJ2-7; the match to TRBD2 covers 14 bases. V shed 5 bases, J shed 5 bases, and the junction held 5 bases outside the gene matches. Germline V lookup: CDR1 SEHNR, CDR2 FQNEAQ (reference sequence). The CDR3 is 15 amino acids. CDR3 sequence: CASSPGTSGSHEQYF. In DNA form, the CDR3 reads TGTGCCAGCAGCCCCGGGACTAGCGGGAGCCACGAGCAGTACTTC.

This clonotype appeared a few times. V gene TRBV30 combines with J gene TRBJ1-3, with unresolved D. In germline, CDR1 is GTSNPN, CDR2 SVGIG (reference sequence). The CDR3 is made up of 12 amino acids. V lost 2 bases and J 0 bases, leaving 2 bases between the germline ends. CDR3: CAWSYSGNTIYF. The CDR3 nucleotides are TGTGCCTGGAGTTACTCTGGAAACACCATATATTTT.

V usage is TRBV30 and J usage is TRBJ1-6, with a possible D match to TRBD1 (5 bases). There are 13 residues in the CDR3. Germline V gene data show CDR1 as GTSNPN and CDR2 as SVGIG (reference sequence). With 0 bases removed from V and 9 bases from J, the gap between germline ends came to 9 bases. CDR3 DNA: TGTGCCTGGAGTGTGGGGGACGCTTCACCCCTCCACTTT. Translation gives CAWSVGDASPLHF.

This clonotype was seen at least ten times. The rearrangement uses TRBV30 and TRBJ1-2, with D perhaps TRBD1 (6 bases). V gave up 0 bases and J gave up 10 bases, with 12 bases separating them. There are 12 residues in the CDR3. CDR1 is GTSNPN and CDR2 is SVGIG in the germline V gene (reference sequence). CDR3 sequence (DNA): TGTGCCTGGAGTGTAGGGGGGGGATTCTACACCTTC. Amino acids: CAWSVGGGFYTF.

This clonotype was picked up a small number of times. The chain recombines TRBV19 with TRBJ1-5; no firm D call. CDR1 is LNHDA and CDR2 is SQIVND in the germline V gene (reference sequence). The CDR3 sequence is 15 residues long. V lost 3 bases, J lost 3 bases, and 12 bases lay in between. The CDR3 reads CASSITDGDNQPQHF. The CDR3 region has the DNA TGTGCCAGTAGTATCACGGACGGCGACAATCAGCCCCAGCATTTT.

There are many counts of this clonotype. The rearrangement links TRBV10-2 to TRBJ2-7; 10 bases are a match to TRBD2. V lost 1 base, J lost 9 bases, and 6 bases stayed unmatched. The CDR3 contains 14 residues. Germline V gives CDR1 WSHSY, CDR2 SAAADI. The DNA of the CDR3 is TGCGCCAGCAGTGAGTTAGCGGGAGGAGTAGGGCAGTACTTC. Protein: CASSELAGGVGQYF.

The table lists this clonotype with a few counts. Mismatch with germline at one junction end may stem from a read error. The chain links TRBV6-1 to TRBJ2-7; D might be TRBD1 (6 bases). CDR1 and CDR2 from the germline V gene are MNHNS and SASEGT. This CDR3 is built from 13 residues. The CDR3 nucleotides read TGTGCCAGCATGGGGCAGGGGCGCAGATTGGGATTCTTC. Encoded protein: CASMGQGRRLGFF.

The chain uses TRBV20-1 and TRBJ1-5, with 12 bases fitting TRBD1. The V segment lost 7 bases and the J segment 7 bases; nucleotides outside the gene matches: 8. Germline lookup yields CDR1 DFQATT and CDR2 SNEGSKA (reference sequence). This CDR3 has 14 amino acids. The CDR3 DNA is TGCAGTGTTCTGGGGACAGGGGGCAGGCAGCCCCAGCATTTT. This gives the protein CSVLGTGGRQPQHF.

This clonotype was detected many times. The CDR3 DNA reads TGCAGCGTTTGGACTAGCGGGAGACGTGATGTCAAAAACATTCAGTACTTC. Encoded protein: CSVWTSGRRDVKNIQYF. The V call is TRBV29-1, the J call TRBJ2-4, with 13 positions matching TRBD2. Per germline, CDR1 SQVTM and CDR2 ANQGSEA. This CDR3 has 17 amino acids. The ends lost 5 bases at V and 3 bases at J; junction bases unmatched: 10.

This clonotype was counted only a few times. This chain connects TRBV6-5 to TRBJ2-2; perhaps TRBD1 as D (6 bases). This CDR3 spans 15 amino acids. CDR1 is MNHEY, CDR2 SVGAGI, per germline. Trimming removed 2 bases from V and 3 bases from J, with 10 bases in between. CDR3: CASSYRAGDTGELFF. The CDR3 bases are TGTGCCAGCAGTTACAGGGCAGGGGACACCGGGGAGCTGTTTTTT.

The J gene is TRBJ2-3, the V gene TRBV7-8; no firm D call. V dropped 5 bases and J dropped 8 bases, with 11 bases sitting between them. Per germline, CDR1 SGHVS and CDR2 FQNEAQ. The CDR3 is 12 amino acids. The CDR3 bases are TGTGCCAGCAGCCCCGATTTCGTTACGCAGTATTTT. This encodes CASSPDFVTQYF.

The J gene is TRBJ2-1, the V gene TRBV19, with 8 nucleotides matching TRBD2. The germline CDR1 and CDR2 sequences are LNHDA and SQIVND (reference sequence). Trimming at V came to 5 bases and at J to 3 bases, leaving 9 bases not matched to a gene. The CDR3 consists of 16 residues. The CDR3 region is CASSSTSGSNYNEQFF. The CDR3, as DNA: TGTGCCAGTAGTTCCACTAGCGGATCAAACTACAATGAGCAGTTCTTC.

A word on this clonotype: This could be a read error, since a much larger clone is one nucleotide away. This chain links TRBV27 with TRBJ1-1; the D is unclear. The CDR3 length is 15 residues. Germline V gene data show CDR1 as MNHEY and CDR2 as SMNVEV (reference sequence). The chain's CDR3 is CASNLTSGSGTEAFF. CDR3 DNA: TGTGCCAGCAATTTAACCTCGGGCAGCGGCACTGAAGCTTTCTTT.

This clonotype was seen repeatedly, ten times or more. The gene calls are TRBV28 and TRBJ1-5; a possible D gene is TRBD1 (5 bases). Per the germline V gene, CDR1 is MDHEN and CDR2 is SYDVKM. The CDR3 loop spans 17 amino acids. Trimming shortened V by 6 bases and J by 0 bases, and 18 bases separated the two germline ends. CDR3 sequence: CASRDDSLTNSNQPQHF. CDR3 sequence (DNA): TGTGCCAGCAGAGACGACAGCTTGACTAATAGCAATCAGCCCCAGCATTTT. Full variable domain (outside the CDR3, taken from reference TRBV28 and TRBJ1-5): DVKVTQSSRYLVKRTGEKVFLECVQDMDHENMFWYRQDPGLGLRLIYFSYDVKMKEKGDIPEGYSVSREKKERFSLILESASTNQTSMYLCASRDDSLTNSNQPQHFGDGTRLSIL.